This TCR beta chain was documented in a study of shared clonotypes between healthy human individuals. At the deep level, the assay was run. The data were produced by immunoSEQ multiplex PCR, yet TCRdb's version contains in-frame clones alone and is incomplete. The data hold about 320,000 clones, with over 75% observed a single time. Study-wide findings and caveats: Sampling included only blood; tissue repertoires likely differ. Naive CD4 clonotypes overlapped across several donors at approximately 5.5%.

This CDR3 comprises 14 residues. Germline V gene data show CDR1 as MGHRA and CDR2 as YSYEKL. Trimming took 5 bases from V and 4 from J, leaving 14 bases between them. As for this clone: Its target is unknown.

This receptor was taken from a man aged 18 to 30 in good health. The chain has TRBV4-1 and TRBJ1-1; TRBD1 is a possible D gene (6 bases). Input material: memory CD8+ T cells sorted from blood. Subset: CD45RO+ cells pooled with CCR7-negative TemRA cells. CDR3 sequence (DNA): TGCGCCAGCAGCTACCAACAGGGAGGCACTGAAGCTTTCTTT. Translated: CASSYQQGGTEAFF.